This entry lists 21 T cell receptor beta chains sequenced from one sample in a study of T cells expressing NK-cell markers. For each CDR3 protein, TCRdb gives one entry from its re-call of the 5' RACE reads, without DNA. In total, the table holds some 410,000 distinct CDR3 sequences. Sequencing used blood T cells: a sorted CD56 or NKG2C T cell subset, CD4+ or CD8+ T cells, or bulk PBMC T cells (not recorded which). The origin of the receptors is a woman between 18 and 70 years old in good health.

The genes are TRBV5-1 and TRBJ1-3. Germline V gene lookup returns CDR1 SGHRS and CDR2 YFSETQ. The CDR3 covers 16 residues. The CDR3 sequence: CASSPGGTHSGNTIYF. Full variable domain (remainder filled in from reference TRBV5-1 and TRBJ1-3): KAGVTQTPRYLIKTRGQQVTLSCSPISGHRSVSWYQQTPGQGLQFLFEYFSETQRNKGNFPGRFSGRQFSNSRSEMNVSTLELGDSALYLCASSPGGTHSGNTIYFGEGSWLTVV.

This chain joins TRBV9 and TRBJ2-3. The CDR3 spans 16 residues. CDR1 SGDLS and CDR2 YYNGEE come from the germline V gene. The chain's CDR3 is CASSVEDSSSTDTQYF.

The V gene is TRBV10-2, the J gene TRBJ1-1; TCRdb selects TRBD1, and the lack of DNA leaves this call unchecked. The CDR3 sequence is 18 residues long. Per the germline V gene, CDR1 is WSHSY and CDR2 is SAAADI. The CDR3 sequence: CASSELQGYSGMNTEAFF.

The chain recombines TRBV13 with TRBJ2-1; as DNA is missing, the TRBD1 call by TCRdb cannot be tested. Germline values: CDR1 PRHDT, CDR2 FYEKMQ (reference sequence). The length of the CDR3 is 16 residues. CDR3 sequence: CASSLRGTDSYNEQFF.

The rearrangement uses TRBV12-3 or TRBV12-4 and TRBJ2-3. The CDR3 is 13 residues long. The CDR3 is CASSPSHTDTQYF.

The rearrangement uses TRBV6-2 or TRBV6-3 and TRBJ2-3. This CDR3 spans 12 amino acids. The V gene's germline CDR1 is MNHEY and CDR2 SVGEGT. CDR3: CASKSLADTQYF.

The gene calls are TRBV7-2 and TRBJ2-7; TCRdb's D call of TRBD1 is untestable without DNA. CDR1 is SGHTA, CDR2 FQGNSA, per germline. The CDR3 has 15 residues. The CDR3 loop is CASSSRDTLSYEQYF. Looking up the rest from reference TRBV7-2 and TRBJ2-7 gives the full variable domain: GAGVSQSPSNKVTEKGKDVELRCDPISGHTALYWYRQSLGQGLEFLIYFQGNSAPDKSGLPSDRFSAERTGGSVSTLTIQRTQQEDSAVYLCASSSRDTLSYEQYFGPGTRLTVT.

V gene TRBV9 combines with J gene TRBJ1-3. Germline-derived CDR1 and CDR2 are SGDLS and YYNGEE. The CDR3 is 17 amino acids. This CDR3 reads CASSVNEEGVSGNTIYF.

The chain uses TRBV29-1 and TRBJ1-5. Germline CDR1 reads SQVTM; CDR2 reads ANQGSEA. The CDR3 has 12 residues. CDR3: CSATDGNQPQHF.

The V call is TRBV21-1, the J call TRBJ1-4. TRBV21-1 is annotated as a pseudogene. The CDR3 is 17 residues long. The CDR3 sequence: CASSKDIVRPANEKLFF.

The J gene is TRBJ1-3, the V gene TRBV12-3 or TRBV12-4. This CDR3 spans 12 amino acids. The CDR3 loop is CASSRAVNTIYF.

The chain recombines TRBV7-9 with TRBJ1-6. The CDR3 runs 13 residues. Germline V lookup: CDR1 SEHNR, CDR2 FQNEAQ (reference sequence). The CDR3 sequence is CASSQVEGSPLHF.

This chain links TRBV19 with TRBJ1-1; checking the TCRdb D call of TRBD1 is not possible without DNA. Germline V gene lookup returns CDR1 LNHDA and CDR2 SQIVND (reference sequence). The CDR3 contains 12 residues. The CDR3 sequence: CASLDRASEAFF. The variable domain in full, with the rest retrieved from reference TRBV19 and TRBJ1-1, is DGGITQSPKYLFRKEGQNVTLSCEQNLNHDAMYWYRQDPGQGLRLIYYSQIVNDFQKGDIAEGYSVSREKKESFPLTVTSAQKNPTAFYLCASLDRASEAFFGQGTRLTVV.

The chain is built from TRBV9 and TRBJ1-2. Germline-derived CDR1 and CDR2 are SGDLS and YYNGEE. This CDR3 spans 16 amino acids. This CDR3 is CASRPTATAGTRGYTF.

V gene TRBV13 combines with J gene TRBJ1-2; checking the TCRdb D call of TRBD1 is not possible without DNA. Germline values: CDR1 PRHDT, CDR2 FYEKMQ (reference sequence). The CDR3 is made up of 20 amino acids. CDR3 region: CASSPQYLPTGTGALYGYTF. Filled out from reference TRBV13 and TRBJ1-2, the complete variable domain reads AAGVIQSPRHLIKEKRETATLKCYPIPRHDTVYWYQQGPGQDPQFLISFYEKMQSDKGSIPDRFSAQQFSDYHSELNMSSLELGDSALYFCASSPQYLPTGTGALYGYTFGSGTRLTVV.

The chain combines TRBV6-1 with TRBJ2-1; TCRdb designates TRBD2, a call that cannot be tested without DNA. Germline V gene lookup returns CDR1 MNHNS and CDR2 SASEGT. There are 15 residues in the CDR3. This CDR3 is CASSLAGGPRNEQFF.

CDR3 amino acids: CASSSPRYEQYF. The chain carries TRBV6-6 and TRBJ2-7; TCRdb proposes TRBD1, but this gene call is untestable without DNA. There are 12 residues in the CDR3. Germline-derived CDR1 and CDR2 are MNHNY and SVGAGI (reference sequence).

The V gene is TRBV20-1, the J gene TRBJ2-3; the D call from TCRdb, TRBD1, cannot be confirmed without DNA. Germline CDR1 and CDR2: DFQATT and SNEGSKA (reference sequence). The CDR3 has 15 residues. CDR3 in amino acids: CSARTGQGFSDTQYF.

The chain combines TRBV6-5 with TRBJ2-2. This CDR3 comprises 14 residues. Germline-derived CDR1 and CDR2 are MNHEY and SVGAGI. CDR3 sequence reads: CASSYGPITGELFF.

The V and J genes are TRBV30 and TRBJ2-1; TCRdb returns TRBD1, unconfirmable since there is no DNA. Germline CDR1 reads GTSNPN; CDR2 reads SVGIG (reference sequence). The CDR3 totals 15 residues. The chain's CDR3 is CAWSLGGISYNEQFF.

The chain recombines TRBV20-1 with TRBJ2-7; TCRdb proposes TRBD2, but this gene call is untestable without DNA. This CDR3 has 16 amino acids. Germline CDR1 and CDR2: DFQATT and SNEGSKA (reference sequence). The CDR3 protein is CSARDGELAGGPEQYF.